These 18 T cell receptor beta chains came from one sample sequenced in a study of cytomegalovirus exposure and HLA in healthy donors. PCR primers comprised 60 Vbeta and 13 Jbeta primers. Profiling relied on immunoSEQ multiplex PCR, and the TCRdb table lists in-frame clones only, not all of them. This table holds 180,000 or so clones, 76% found once. Input material: PBMCs. The receptors were sampled from a woman in her 30s in good health and CMV-seropositive.

The chain combines TRBV7-9 with TRBJ1-3, with a tentative D call TRBD1 (5 bases). Trimming stripped 1 base from V and 0 bases from J, with 13 bases between. The CDR3 sequence is 17 residues long. Germline V gene sequence: CDR1 SEHNR, CDR2 FQNEAQ (reference sequence). In DNA form, the CDR3 reads TGTGCCAGCAGCTTAGGGCAGGGATCTATCTCTGGAAACACCATATATTTT. As protein: CASSLGQGSISGNTIYF.

This chain joins TRBV7-9 and TRBJ2-3, with D perhaps TRBD2 (7 bases). Germline V gives CDR1 SEHNR, CDR2 FQNEAQ (reference sequence). V shed 4 bases and J shed 10 bases, with 27 bases lying between them. CDR3 length equals 17 residues. The CDR3 reads CASSSRGGGGPFDPQYF. In DNA, the CDR3 is TGTGCCAGCAGCTCAAGGGGAGGGGGGGGACCTTTTGATCCGCAGTATTTT.

The genes are TRBV9 and TRBJ2-7, with D possibly TRBD2 on 5 matching bases. The CDR3 is 12 amino acids. Trimming took off 0 bases at V and 6 bases at J, with 7 bases between the two ends. Per the germline V gene, CDR1 is SGDLS and CDR2 is YYNGEE. CDR3 in DNA: TGTGCCAGCAGCGTAGGAGGAGGCGAGCAGTACTTC. Translation gives CASSVGGGEQYF.

Details on this clone: In the same sample, other DNA sequences code for this CDR3. This chain links TRBV6-5 with TRBJ1-5; TRBD1 matches at 7 bases. The trim removed 6 bases at V and 0 bases at J, leaving 5 bases unmatched. The CDR3 has 15 residues. In germline, CDR1 is MNHEY, CDR2 SVGAGI. Here the CDR3 reads CASRRTGDSNQPQHF. DNA for the CDR3: TGTGCCAGCAGGCGGACAGGTGATAGCAATCAGCCCCAGCATTTT.

The chain recombines TRBV30 with TRBJ2-7, with 7 bases fitting TRBD2. The germline gives CDR1 GTSNPN, CDR2 SVGIG (reference sequence). V shed 8 bases, J shed 3 bases, and the junction held 4 bases outside the gene matches. The CDR3 length is 11 residues. The CDR3: CAETGGYEQYF. The CDR3 nucleotides are TGTGCCGAAACGGGGGGCTACGAGCAGTACTTC.

This sequence joins TRBV6-1 and TRBJ1-2; D gene unclear. Germline V gene sequence: CDR1 MNHNS, CDR2 SASEGT. V gave up 6 bases and J gave up 6 bases, with 11 bases separating them. The CDR3 consists of 12 residues. The CDR3 region has the DNA TGTGCCAGCAGCCCAGGTTCTCATGGCTACACCTTC. Translating it yields CASSPGSHGYTF.

The chain recombines TRBV7-2 with TRBJ2-1; TRBD2 agrees at 9 bases. Trimming removed 5 bases from V and 10 bases from J; junction bases left unmatched: 6. The CDR3 length is 13 residues. Germline V gene lookup returns CDR1 SGHTA and CDR2 FQGNSA. Written as DNA, the CDR3 is TGTGCCAGCAGCCGCGTGCTAGCGGGAGAGCAGTTCTTC. Protein product: CASSRVLAGEQFF.

In its sample, this clone was seen once. V is TRBV19 and J is TRBJ2-2, with a possible D match to TRBD1 (6 bases). V was trimmed by 1 base and J by 0 bases, leaving 9 bases between them. From germline, CDR1 is LNHDA and CDR2 SQIVND (reference sequence). The CDR3 runs to 16 residues. CDR3: CASSIGQVPNTGELFF. DNA for the CDR3: TGTGCCAGTAGTATAGGACAGGTACCGAACACCGGGGAGCTGTTTTTT.

This sequence joins TRBV19 and TRBJ1-2; possible D gene TRBD1, 5 bases. The CDR3 consists of 15 residues. CDR1 and CDR2 from the germline V gene are LNHDA and SQIVND (reference sequence). The V gene lost 7 bases and the J gene lost 4 bases, with 19 bases spanning the gap. The CDR3, as DNA: TGTGCCAGTACCTTTACCACAGGAGACCCCTATGGCTACACCTTC. Amino acid sequence: CASTFTTGDPYGYTF.

The sample holds a few counts of this clone. The chain combines TRBV7-2 with TRBJ2-4; 8 bases are shared with TRBD1. The germline gives CDR1 SGHTA, CDR2 FQGNSA. This CDR3 has 16 amino acids. After removal of 1 base from V and 0 bases from J, the junction contained 2 bases not matched to a gene. CDR3 residues: CASSLGTGGAKNIQYF. As DNA, the CDR3 is TGTGCCAGCAGCTTAGGTACAGGGGGAGCCAAAAACATTCAGTACTTC.

The J gene is TRBJ2-1, the V gene TRBV20-1; D remains unclear. V lost 7 bases to trimming and J lost 2 bases, with 3 bases between them. CDR3 length: 10 amino acids. Germline loops: CDR1 DFQATT, CDR2 SNEGSKA (reference sequence). CDR3 in amino acids: CSGAYNEQFF. CDR3 DNA sequence: TGCAGTGGAGCCTACAATGAGCAGTTCTTC.

This chain uses TRBV5-1 with TRBJ2-7; D not resolved. CDR3 length: 12 residues. Germline CDR1 is SGHRS and CDR2 is YFSETQ. V dropped 3 bases and J dropped 3 bases, with 7 bases sitting between them. CDR3 in DNA: TGCGCCAGCAGCTCCGACTTCTACGAGCAGTACTTC. Protein: CASSSDFYEQYF.

CDR3 nucleotides: TGCGCCAGCAGCCAAACCGGGACAGGCAAAAACATTCAGTACTTC. Its protein product is CASSQTGTGKNIQYF. The chain employs TRBV4-1 and TRBJ2-4, with 8 bases aligning to TRBD1. The CDR3 length is 15 residues. Germline V gene data show CDR1 as MGHRA and CDR2 as YSYEKL. J was trimmed by 3 bases and V by 2 bases; bases with no gene match: 3.

This chain connects TRBV28 to TRBJ2-3; D unclear. CDR1 and CDR2 (germline): MDHEN, SYDVKM. There are 14 residues in the CDR3. V lost 6 bases to trimming and J lost 5 bases, with 15 bases between them. The chain's CDR3 is CASSRPRLGDTQYF. The CDR3 DNA follows: TGTGCCAGCAGCCGACCCAGACTCGGAGATACGCAGTATTTT.

V and J are TRBV4-3 and TRBJ2-3, with 15 bases fitting TRBD2. Per the germline V gene, CDR1 is LGHNA and CDR2 is YSLEER. V lost 2 bases, J lost 5 bases, and 14 bases stayed unmatched. The CDR3 loop spans 20 amino acids. In DNA, the CDR3 is TGCGCCAGCAGCCAACCCCCGAGGACTAGCGGGGGGGCCTTTGGAGATACGCAGTATTTT. As protein: CASSQPPRTSGGAFGDTQYF.

V and J are TRBV27 and TRBJ2-5; 8 bases match TRBD1. The better agreement between TRBJ2-7 and the DNA end casts doubt on the J call. The CDR3 sequence is 17 residues long. The germline gives CDR1 MNHEY, CDR2 SMNVEV (reference sequence). CDR3 bases: TGTGCCAGCAGTTTATCGGGGTGGCAGGGGGCCTCCTACGAGCAGTACTTC. It translates to CASSLSGWQGASYEQYF.

The chain has TRBV7-2 and TRBJ1-1, with TRBD1 matching 10 bases. There are 16 residues in the CDR3. The germline gives CDR1 SGHTA, CDR2 FQGNSA. V lost 8 bases and J lost 4; bases outside the gene matches: 13. CDR3 residues: CASARASRTGGTEAFF. Written as DNA, the CDR3 is TGTGCCAGCGCTAGGGCTAGTAGGACAGGGGGCACTGAAGCTTTCTTT.

The chain combines TRBV5-1 with TRBJ1-2, with TRBD1 identical over 7 bases. Germline CDR1 is SGHRS and CDR2 is YFSETQ. The CDR3 spans 12 residues. V was clipped by 1 base and J by 8 bases; unmatched bases: 2. CDR3 sequence: CASSLTGEGYTF. The CDR3 nucleotides read TGCGCCAGCAGCTTGACAGGGGAAGGCTACACCTTC.